The count of the clone carrying this T cell receptor beta chain is one. The table came from immunoSEQ multiplex PCR; TCRdb's copy has only in-frame clones and leaves some out. The table records roughly 110,000 clones, about 63% of them present only once. This sample stems from a study of shared clonotypes between healthy human individuals. Germline V lookup: CDR1 SGHDN, CDR2 FVKESK. This CDR3 is 14 amino acids long. V gave up 4 bases and J gave up 7 bases; unmatched junction bases: 10. The chain couples TRBV14 to TRBJ2-7, with 7 bases that match TRBD1. The origin of this receptor is a woman aged 25 to 39 in good health. The specimen sequenced was memory CD8+ T cells sorted from blood. Regarding subset: CD45RO+ cells pooled with CCR7-negative TemRA cells. The CDR3 protein is CASSLSQGVEEQYF. CDR3 sequence (DNA): TGTGCCAGCAGCCTATCCCAGGGGGTTGAAGAGCAGTACTTC.